This T cell receptor (beta chain) comes out of a study of cytomegalovirus exposure and HLA in healthy donors. Study-level points and caveats: Later analysis identified a missense DCLRE1C variant that was linked to TCR beta V- and J-gene trimming. Among the CMV-associated chains, a few were confirmed in vitro as specific for CMV antigens.

In germline, CDR1 is SEHNR, CDR2 FQNEAQ (reference sequence). The CDR3 length is 17 residues. V shed 4 bases and J 0 bases; nucleotides not matched to a gene: 10. Remarks on this clone: Its antigen is not identified.

60 Vbeta and 13 Jbeta primers were used in PCR. The table came from immunoSEQ multiplex PCR; TCRdb's copy has only in-frame clones and leaves some out. The sample has about 190,000 clones; 79% are singletons. What was sequenced was PBMCs. This TCR was sampled from a woman under 30 in good health and CMV-seronegative. This chain uses TRBV7-9 with TRBJ1-1; 8 nucleotides match TRBD1. The CDR3 reads CASSSRGHRVMNTEAFF. The CDR3 DNA sequence: TGTGCCAGCAGCTCCAGGGGGCACAGGGTGATGAACACTGAAGCTTTCTTT.